This T cell receptor (beta chain) comes out of a study of T cells in Graves' hyperthyroidism and ophthalmopathy. Study context: Pretreatment peripheral blood was obtained at initial diagnosis.

TCR beta CDR3 regions were amplified from RNA transcripts. The TCR CDR3 first-round RT-PCR relied on the HTBI primer set. TCRdb fed the multiplex PCR reads into MiXCR, producing one record per CDR3 protein. Of about 410,000 distinct CDR3 sequences listed, around 13% are singletons. The germline V gene encodes CDR1 MDHEN and CDR2 SYDVKM. Trimming cost V 7 bases and J 0 bases, with 10 bases left between them. There are 14 residues in the CDR3. Regarding the study as a whole: A model of 13 V-J pairs discriminated ophthalmopathy from stable hyperthyroidism.

Uncontrolled infection, other autoimmune disease, pregnancy or lactation barred patients from enrollment. The authors obtained PBMCs from more than 8 ml of fresh peripheral blood. This clonotype was counted many times. No antigen is known for it. The material sequenced was blood. This TCR was sampled from a woman aged 25 to 39 with Graves' ophthalmopathy. The chain recombines TRBV28 with TRBJ1-3; unclear D gene. The CDR3 bases are TGTGCCAGCACTATGTGGGCCTCTGGAAACACCATATATTTT. Encoded protein: CASTMWASGNTIYF.